What follows describes a single T cell receptor (beta chain). This entry is derived from a study of blood T cells in healthy people across ages. A J-beta primer mix and a sample-barcoded 5' primer were used in a second PCR of roughly 6 to 11 cycles. Every molecule of cDNA carried a tag from a template-switch adaptor with 12 random nucleotides. Each CDR3 protein is one row after TCRdb ran MiXCR on the 5' RACE reads. The sample lists around 800,000 distinct CDR3 sequences, about a quarter seen once, with around 3% in the top ten. This CDR3 comprises 13 residues. Germline values: CDR1 ENHRY, CDR2 SYGVKD. V lost 3 bases, J lost 11 bases, and 16 bases lay in between. These same data were also listed under a study on T cells of mothers and their children. That study reports: All donors were healthy and Caucasian; they were a few mothers and their six children. No persistent microchimeric T cell clones were detected.

The sequenced material came from blood. This clonotype was sampled from a boy between 10 and 17 years old in good health. V usage is TRBV10-3 and J usage is TRBJ2-5; no reliable D call. The CDR3 coding sequence is TGTGCCATCAGTGATACCCCAGGAGAAGAGCAGTACTTC. Protein: CAISDTPGEEQYF.